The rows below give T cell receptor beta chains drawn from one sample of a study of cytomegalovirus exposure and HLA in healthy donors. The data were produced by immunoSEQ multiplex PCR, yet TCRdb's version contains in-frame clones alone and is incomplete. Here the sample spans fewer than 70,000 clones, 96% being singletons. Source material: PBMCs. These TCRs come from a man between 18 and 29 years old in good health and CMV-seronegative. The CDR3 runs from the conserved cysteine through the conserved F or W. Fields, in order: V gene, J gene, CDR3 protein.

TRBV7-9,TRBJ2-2,CASSLSGTNTGELFF
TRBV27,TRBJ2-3,CASSRYRELSSTDTQYF
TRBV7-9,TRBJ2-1,CASSFLTSGRKSSYNEQFF
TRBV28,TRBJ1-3,CASSLAGVENTIYF
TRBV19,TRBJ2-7,CASSLAGGSYEQYF
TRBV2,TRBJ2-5,CASSDRWETQYF
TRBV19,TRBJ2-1,CASSMATSGRGYEQFF
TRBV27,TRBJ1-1,CASTKTGNTEAFF
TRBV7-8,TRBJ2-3,CASSSAAGADTQYF
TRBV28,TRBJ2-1,CASSPVVSTPDNEQFF
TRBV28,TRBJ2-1,CASSLLGGWNEQFF
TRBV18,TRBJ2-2,CASSPPLQGDTGELFF
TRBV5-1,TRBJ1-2,CASSPGTQNYGYTF
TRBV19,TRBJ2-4,CASSISGVENIQYF
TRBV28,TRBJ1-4,CATRGTGGDEKLFF
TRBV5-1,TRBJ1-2,CASSLARGLDGYTF
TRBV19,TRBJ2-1,CASSPGTSRNNEQFF
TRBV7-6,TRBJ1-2,CASSLFSYGYTF
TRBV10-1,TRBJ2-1,CASRACLAVTYNEQFF
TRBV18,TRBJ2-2,CASSPPSLRGTGELFF
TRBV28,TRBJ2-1,CASSIARGGVYLGQFF
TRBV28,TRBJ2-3,CASSLGLAGVDTQYF
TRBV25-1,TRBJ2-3,CASSVQGGTDTQYF
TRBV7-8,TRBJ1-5,CASSLVRDIWGDQPQHF
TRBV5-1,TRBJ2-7,CASSAGTGKTEQYF
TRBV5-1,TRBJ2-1,CASSLVPDREHNEQFF